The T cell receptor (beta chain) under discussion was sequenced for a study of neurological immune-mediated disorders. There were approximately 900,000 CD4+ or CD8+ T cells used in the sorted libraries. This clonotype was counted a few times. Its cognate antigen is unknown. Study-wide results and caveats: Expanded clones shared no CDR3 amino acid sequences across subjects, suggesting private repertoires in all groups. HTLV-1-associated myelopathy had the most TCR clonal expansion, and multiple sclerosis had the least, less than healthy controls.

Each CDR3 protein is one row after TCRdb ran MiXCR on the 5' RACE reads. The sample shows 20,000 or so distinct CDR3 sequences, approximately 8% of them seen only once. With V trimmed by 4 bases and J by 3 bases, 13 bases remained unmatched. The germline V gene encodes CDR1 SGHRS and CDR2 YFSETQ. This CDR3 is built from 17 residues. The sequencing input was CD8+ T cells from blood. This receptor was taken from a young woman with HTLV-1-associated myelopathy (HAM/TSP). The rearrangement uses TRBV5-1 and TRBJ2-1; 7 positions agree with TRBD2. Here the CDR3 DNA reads TGCGCCAGCAGCCCAACCGAGCGGGGAGTCTTCTACAATGAGCAGTTCTTC. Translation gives CASSPTERGVFYNEQFF.